This T cell receptor beta chain was recorded in a study of blood T cell repertoires in COVID-19. For the study at large: Acute and convalescent COVID-19 specimens originated in the United States, Italy and Spain. PBMCs, B-cell-depleted T cells, or T cells provided the cDNA or gDNA that made up the material.

Sequencing used immunoSEQ multiplex PCR; TCRdb keeps in-frame clones, though not all of them. The data hold 130,000 to 150,000 clones, with about 82% observed a single time. This clone was seen just once. The sequenced sample was peripheral blood. This clonotype originated in a woman in her forties with active or convalescent COVID-19.

CDR3 region: CASSSSPGSSYNEQFF. As DNA, the CDR3 is TGTGCCAGCAGTTCCTCACCGGGGAGCTCCTACAATGAGCAGTTCTTC. The V gene is TRBV6-5, the J gene TRBJ2-1; TRBD2 is a possible D gene (5 bases). The length of the CDR3 is 16 residues. V was shortened by 4 bases and J by 0 bases, with 13 bases between the two germline ends. Germline loops: CDR1 MNHEY, CDR2 SVGAGI.